This T cell receptor (beta chain) was recorded in a study of T cells in Graves' hyperthyroidism and ophthalmopathy (dated by TCRdb to the late 2010s). General notes on the study: Peripheral blood was collected at initial diagnosis, before any treatment. To identify TCR V-J signatures that set the groups apart, the researchers used a discovery cohort of about a hundred patients, made up of 43 with Graves' ophthalmopathy and some 56 with stable Graves' hyperthyroidism. Prospective prediction of ophthalmopathy was tested in an independent validation cohort of some 20 hyperthyroidism patients and 17 patients who later progressed to ophthalmopathy. The approximately 98 discovery patients were randomly divided into training and test sets at a 7:3 ratio. In roughly six Graves' hyperthyroidism patients, the study also compared T-cell repertoires from thyroid tissue with T-cell repertoires from blood. Once sampling was done, hyperthyroidism patients were given methimazole at a starting dose of 30 mg daily, whereas ophthalmopathy patients were given high-dose intravenous methylprednisolone. The paper describes TCR Vbeta CDR3 sequencing of fewer than 150 peripheral blood samples, made up of 43 ophthalmopathy patients, 70 to 75 hyperthyroidism patients and 17 progressor patients. The full study reports these points: In cross-validation, a model built on a 13 V-J signature told ophthalmopathy apart from stable hyperthyroidism with approximately 90% sensitivity and 81% to 82% specificity, and in testing the same model reached 80%/75%. During validation, the model predicted progression to ophthalmopathy a median of roughly six months ahead of onset, with almost 71% sensitivity and 72% to 80% specificity. Most expanded thyroid clonotypes (frequency above 0.001) were also detected in blood, suggesting blood repertoires may reflect thyroid immune responses. Sample size was not statistically predetermined, and investigators were not blinded to group allocation.

In regard to this clonotype: No cognate antigen has been identified for it. Nothing much larger sits one base from this clone, and base qualities are not available.

TCR beta CDR3 regions were amplified from RNA transcripts. For the first round of RT-PCR on the TCR CDR3, the HTBI primer set was used together with the Qiagen OneStep RT-PCR kit. A second multiplex PCR round built the libraries, followed by size selection and purification. Sequencing of the libraries was done on an Illumina HiSeq2000 using paired-end 100 bp reads. From the authors' description of their analysis: SOAPnuke was used to process the raw data, removing reads that contained adapters or uncalled bases, had a mean Phred below 15, or lacked an exact match to the constant primer or identifier. High-quality paired reads were merged with COPE v1.2.5, and unique nucleotide sequences were defined as clonotypes. MiTCR v1.1 was used to align the clonotypes against IMGT TRBV, TRBD and TRBJ reference segments. Only V-J combinations with frequency above 0.0001, covering 98% to 99.2% of repertoires, were analysed. A TCS score was defined as the ratio of F50 (clonal expansion) to E x V (chaos), with BLOSUM62-based TCRdist applied between CDR3 peptides within each V-J. Welch's t-statistics and random forest reduced around 510 V-J features to roughly 13, which were used in a naive Bayes classifier (R e1071). TCRdb reprocessed the public reads (quality trimming at Q25 with fastp, clone calling with MiXCR) and kept in-frame beta chains. Identical CDR3 protein sequences are pooled into one entry, listed with their most common genes and DNA. The V and J calls, along with clone size, are taken from TCRdb and not from the paper's own processing. The sample table holds fewer than 450,000 distinct CDR3 sequences, of which about a fifth were seen once. In total, the top ten clones hold 40% to 45% of the sample.

Ophthalmopathy patients had moderately to severely active disease, with a Clinical Activity Score of 3 or more, a NOSPECS grade of 4 or more, and a disease duration of less than 3 months. Exclusion was applied to patients with uncontrolled infections, other autoimmune diseases, pregnancy or lactation. Clinical symptoms, serum thyroxine and TRAb, thyroid ultrasound, and orbital computed tomography formed the basis for the diagnoses. PBMCs were separated from 10 ml of fresh peripheral blood using Ficoll-Paque density gradient centrifugation. Trizol reagent was used to extract total RNA, and RNA quality was then checked on an Agilent 2100 Bioanalyzer. The CDR3 has 16 amino acids, counting the end cysteine and phenylalanine. Just CDR3 DNA is preserved here, 48 bases in frame from base 1. Trimming costs V 1 base and J 0 bases, and their ends lie 9 bases apart. Taken from the germline V gene, the CDR1 and CDR2 loops are SGHVS and FQNEAQ.

This sequence originates from a man aged 18 to 30 with Graves' ophthalmopathy. Input material: blood. This sequence uses TRBV7-8 and TRBJ1-4; no confident D gene assignment can be made. This receptor has the CDR3 CASSLVSQTTNEKLFF. The DNA is as follows: TGTGCCAGCAGCTTAGTCTCCCAAACAACTAATGAAAAACTGTTTTTT.